This record covers a single T cell receptor beta chain. The antigen it recognizes is unknown. No much larger clonotype is one base removed from it; base qualities were not supplied. The sample is drawn from a study of B cell selection in AIRE deficiency (dated by TCRdb to about 2019). A note on the overall study: A comparison of TCRbeta repertoires of sorted blood CD4+ conventional T cells and regulatory T cells was made between AIRE-deficient patients and healthy controls. The TCR-sequenced cohort comprised about 5 AIRE-deficient APECED patients and about 5 healthy control donors.

TCRbeta chain sequencing was performed with the immunoSEQ platform. Per the source publication's procedure: When Treg repertoires were pooled, patients gave 55,000 to 60,000 distinct TCRbeta sequences, while healthy donors gave 9.56x10^4. Public Treg TCRbeta sequences were defined as those shared by two or more individuals and were then searched for in Tconv repertoires. Differences between groups were assessed by Mann-Whitney U tests with Bonferroni-Dunn correction in GraphPad Prism 7.03. In its TCRdb copy, this immuneACCESS table keeps in-frame sequences only and misses some clones. Where compared with another copy, unresolved V genes explain less than half of these, and the others have no known cause. The V and J calls and the clone size are those of that table, but D and trimming were determined from the DNA. In all, the sample holds under 20,000 clones, and more than 85% of those were seen once. The ten largest clones represent approximately 1% of the sample.

At the junction V is shortened by 3 bases and J by 4 bases, with 12 bases in between. The CDR3, from cysteine to phenylalanine, totals 14 residues. The entry retains the CDR3 DNA only, 42 bases that are in frame from base 1. The germline V gene gives CDR1 as ENHRY and CDR2 as SYGVKD. Overall study outcomes, separate from this receptor: CDR3s were shorter in shared Treg sequences, reflecting a bias toward rearrangements that have few non-templated nucleotide insertions. Of approximately 4,000 shared Treg TCRbeta sequences, under 40% were shared only among healthy donors and about 9.3% only among patients, suggesting less efficient Treg selection without AIRE. Approximately 29% of the Treg TCRbeta sequences shared among healthy donors were detected in patient Tconv cells, suggesting that Treg-biased clones are diverted into the Tconv compartment. In AIRE-deficient patients, Tconv and Treg cells had TCRBV gene usage, CDR3 length and TCR diversity comparable to those in healthy donors. Only TCRbeta chains were sequenced, and 36.6% of the Treg sequences shared among healthy donors were also detected in healthy Tconv cells, possibly owing to differing TCRalpha chains.

For sorting, regulatory T cells were defined as CD4+CD25hiCD127low/negative cells. Control samples came from healthy donors unrelated to the patients. Tconv and Treg cells for TCRbeta sequencing were sorted on a FACSAria flow cytometer. Sorted cells were collected into 5-ml round-bottom polystyrene tubes, and dry cell pellets were frozen at -80°C before sequencing. This clonotype originated in a human donor in good health. Recombination connected TRBV10-3 to TRBJ1-2, with a weak D call of TRBD1 (5 bases match). The material sequenced was CD4+CD25+ Tregs sorted from PBMCs. The sequenced DNA: TGTGCCATCAGTGATCCCGACAGCCCCTATGGCTACACCTTC. Its amino acids are CAISDPDSPYGYTF.